A selection of T cell receptor beta chains follows, all from one sample in a study of blood T cell repertoires in COVID-19. Repertoires were generated with immunoSEQ multiplex PCR, while TCRdb's copy carries only in-frame clones and drops some. The repertoire has hundreds of thousands of clones, 89% of them found once; the top ten carry over 1%. Sequencing was performed on peripheral blood. The receptors originated from a man aged 40-50 years with acute or convalescent COVID-19. Both conserved end residues are part of each CDR3. A D gene is named only where the DNA matches it firmly. Only some rows state a clone size, as once, few, many or a class for expanded clones.

. | TRBJ1-3 | TRBV14 | 12 | . | TGTGCCAGCGAATCACTCGGAAACACCATATATTTT | CASESLGNTIYF
TRBD2 | TRBJ2-7 | TRBV7-2 | 15 | . | TGTGCCAGCAGCGCGGGAGGGGTCCGATCCTACGAGCAGTACTTC | CASSAGGVRSYEQYF
. | TRBJ1-3 | TRBV28 | 18 | . | TGTGCCAGCAGCTCGACAGCAGCCTCCTCCTTCTCTGGAAACACCATATATTTT | CASSSTAASSFSGNTIYF
. | TRBJ2-7 | TRBV18 | 14 | . | TGTGCCAGCTCTCCGCGGCAGGGCCAATACGAGCAGTACTTC | CASSPRQGQYEQYF
. | TRBJ1-3 | TRBV30 | 20 | once | TGTGCCTGGAGTCCCCCCGGCGGGGCCCTCGTAAGGACCCGTGGAAACACCATATATTTT | CAWSPPGGALVRTRGNTIYF
TRBD1 | TRBJ1-6 | TRBV5-1 | 16 | . | TGCGCCAGCAGCTTGGCCGGGGACAGGTATAATTCACCCCTCCACTTT | CASSLAGDRYNSPLHF
TRBD1 | TRBJ2-5 | TRBV6-5 | 12 | . | TGTGCCAGCAGGACAGGGTTGGAGACCCAGTACTTC | CASRTGLETQYF
. | TRBJ2-3 | TRBV27 | 14 | . | TGTGCCAGCAGTTTATCGGGGGGAGCAGATACGCAGTATTTT | CASSLSGGADTQYF
TRBD2 | TRBJ2-2 | TRBV5-1 | 15 | . | TGCGCCCGCAGGGCGCCGCGGGGGGGCACCGGGGAGCTGTTTTTT | CARRAPRGGTGELFF
TRBD2 | TRBJ2-1 | TRBV9 | 17 | once | TGTGCCAGCAGCGTCGGAGCGGGGGGATTTGGGTACAATGAGCAGTTCTTC | CASSVGAGGFGYNEQFF
. | TRBJ2-2 | TRBV19 | 13 | . | TGTGCCAGTAGTGGGCACTACACCGGGGAGCTGTTTTTT | CASSGHYTGELFF
TRBD1 | TRBJ1-2 | TRBV28 | 13 | . | TGTGCCAGCACAACAGGGGGCTCCTATGGCTACACCTTC | CASTTGGSYGYTF
TRBD1 | TRBJ1-1 | TRBV2 | 14 | few | TGTGCCAGCAGTGAGACAGGGGGGTGGACTGAAGCTTTCTTT | CASSETGGWTEAFF
. | TRBJ2-5 | TRBV5-6 | 15 | . | TGTGCCAGCAGCTTGGTAGGTGGGAGTCAAGAGACCCAGTACTTC | CASSLVGGSQETQYF
. | TRBJ1-2 | TRBV7-2 | 17 | . | TGTGCCAGCACCGCGCGGGGGTCCATTCTCCTCAACTATGGCTACACCTTC | CASTARGSILLNYGYTF
TRBD2 | TRBJ2-7 | TRBV11-2 | 18 | . | TGTGCCAGCAGCTACTTTCCGGGACTAGCGGGAGGCACCTACGAGCAGTACTTC | CASSYFPGLAGGTYEQYF
TRBD1 | TRBJ1-1 | TRBV5-4 | 14 | . | TGTGCCAGCAGCTGGGGACAGTTGAACACTGAAGCTTTCTTT | CASSWGQLNTEAFF
TRBD1 | TRBJ1-2 | TRBV9 | 13 | . | TGTGCCAGCAGCGGTTACAGGGGGAATGGCTACACCTTC | CASSGYRGNGYTF
TRBD1 | TRBJ1-2 | TRBV3-1/TRBV3-2 | 14 | . | TGTGCCAGCAGCCACCGGGACAGGGACGATGGCTACACCTTC | CASSHRDRDDGYTF
TRBD2 | TRBJ2-5 | TRBV5-5 | 15 | . | TGTGCCAGCAGCCCGGGACTAGCAGACCAAGAGACCCAGTACTTC | CASSPGLADQETQYF
TRBD1 | TRBJ2-7 | TRBV18 | 15 | once | TGTGCCAGCTCACCAACGGGACAGAGTTTCGACGAGCAGTACTTC | CASSPTGQSFDEQYF
. | TRBJ1-2 | TRBV7-9 | 15 | . | TGTGCCAGCAGGTTTGCAGGGGAACGGAACTATGGCTACACCTTC | CASRFAGERNYGYTF
. | TRBJ1-2 | TRBV29-1 | 12 | . | TGCAGCGCCCCAGACAGGCCCTATGGCTACACCTTC | CSAPDRPYGYTF